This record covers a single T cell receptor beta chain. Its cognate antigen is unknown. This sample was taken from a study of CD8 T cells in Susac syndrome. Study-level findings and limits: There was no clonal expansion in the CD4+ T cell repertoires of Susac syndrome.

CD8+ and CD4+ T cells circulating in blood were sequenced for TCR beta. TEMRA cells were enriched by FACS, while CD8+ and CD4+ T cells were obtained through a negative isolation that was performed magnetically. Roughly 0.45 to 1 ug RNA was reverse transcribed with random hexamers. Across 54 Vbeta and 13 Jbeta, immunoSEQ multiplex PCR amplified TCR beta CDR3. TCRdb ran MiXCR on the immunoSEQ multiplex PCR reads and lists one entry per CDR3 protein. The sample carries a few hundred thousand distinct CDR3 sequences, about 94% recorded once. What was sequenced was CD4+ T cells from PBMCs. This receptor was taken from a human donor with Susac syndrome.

CDR3 amino acids: CAWKGRRGTGELFF. CDR3 nucleotides: TGTGCCTGGAAGGGGCGGCGAGGCACCGGGGAGCTGTTTTTT. The V gene is TRBV30, the J gene TRBJ2-2; TRBD1 might be the D (5 bases). CDR1 is GTSNPN, CDR2 SVGIG, per germline (reference sequence). V lost 4 bases and J 4 bases, leaving 13 bases between the germline ends. CDR3 size: 14 residues. Full variable domain (missing parts from reference TRBV30 and TRBJ2-2): SQTIHQWPATLVQPVGSPLSLECTVEGTSNPNLYWYRQAAGRGLQLLFYSVGIGQISSEVPQNLSASRPQDRQFILSSKKLLLSDSGFYLCAWKGRRGTGELFFGEGSRLTVL.